This T cell receptor (beta chain) derives from a study of T cell responses to AZD1222 COVID-19 vaccine. Study-level findings and limits: Close to half of spike-specific TCRs reportedly recognize unmutated variant regions. Once two AZD1222 doses were given, Spike-specific TCR breadth and depth went up. Spike-spanning, vaccine-associated CD4 TCRs were dominant at 160-218 and 743-854. Clonal diversity may have been underestimated in mostly white British donors.

Assay: immunoSEQ multiplex PCR; the TCRdb copy retains only in-frame clones and omits some. Here the sample spans some 91,000 clones, roughly 89% being singletons. In regard to this clone: The antigen is unknown.

V was pared by 6 bases and J by 5 bases, with 13 bases between. Germline V gene lookup returns CDR1 SGHTA and CDR2 FQGTGA. The CDR3 runs to 14 residues. This receptor was identified in an adult in good health. This sample comprised peripheral blood, obtained on day 0 of AZD1222 vaccination. J is TRBJ2-2 and V is TRBV7-3; D may be TRBD1 (5 bases). CDR3 sequence reads: CASSPPGWTGELFF. The CDR3 coding sequence is TGTGCCAGCAGTCCACCAGGGTGGACCGGGGAGCTGTTTTTT.